This T cell receptor (beta chain) was observed in a study of cytomegalovirus exposure and HLA in healthy donors. Trimming removed 0 bases at V and 5 bases at J, with 14 bases between. Germline CDR1 and CDR2: LGHNA and YSLEER. The CDR3 is 16 amino acids. PCR primers comprised 60 Vbeta and 13 Jbeta primers. The repertoire was sequenced with immunoSEQ multiplex PCR; TCRdb's copy has only in-frame clones and lacks some. The data hold 150,000 or so clones, with over 70% observed a single time. The chain has TRBV4-3 and TRBJ2-1; D is possibly TRBD2 (6 bases). Sequencing was carried out using PBMCs. The clonotype originates from a man aged 50 or older in good health and CMV-seropositive. CDR3 DNA sequence: TGCGCCAGCAGCCAAGATCTCGCGGGAAGGGACAATGAGCAGTTCTTC. Translated: CASSQDLAGRDNEQFF.